Presented here are 26 T cell receptor beta chains from one specimen sequenced in a study of monozygotic twins with cystic fibrosis. The data were produced by immunoSEQ multiplex PCR, yet TCRdb's version contains in-frame clones alone and is incomplete. Of about 23,000 clones in the sample, approximately 97% were seen once. Sequenced: blood. The receptor source for this set is a girl aged 5-17 years with cystic fibrosis.

V is TRBV5-4 and J is TRBJ2-1; D possibly uses TRBD1 or TRBD2 (5 bases each). V was clipped by 5 bases and J by 2 bases, with 17 bases between them. Germline values: CDR1 SGHNT, CDR2 YYREEE (reference sequence). The CDR3 is 16 residues long. The CDR3 region is CASRLAGTSTYNEQFF. In DNA form, the CDR3 reads TGTGCCAGCAGACTGGCCGGGACCTCAACCTACAATGAGCAGTTCTTC.

The V call is TRBV18, the J call TRBJ1-2; D remains ambiguous. Germline-derived CDR1 and CDR2 are KGHSH and LQKENI. Deletions cut 3 bases from V and 2 bases from J, with 7 bases between. This CDR3 is built from 13 residues. CDR3: CASSPDSNYGYTF. CDR3 sequence (DNA): TGTGCCAGCTCACCCGACTCCAACTATGGCTACACCTTC.

The chain carries TRBV7-8 and TRBJ2-5; 8 bases agree with TRBD2. The germline gives CDR1 SGHVS, CDR2 FQNEAQ. The CDR3 loop spans 16 amino acids. After removal of 0 bases from V and 7 bases from J, the junction contained 10 bases not matched to a gene. Here the CDR3 DNA reads TGTGCCAGCAGCTTAGCAAACGGAGCGGGAGTCGGGACCCAGTACTTC. Translated, it gives CASSLANGAGVGTQYF.

The rearrangement joins TRBV4-3 to TRBJ2-2, with TRBD1 matching over 12 bases. Germline lookup yields CDR1 LGHNA and CDR2 YSLEER. J gave up 6 bases and V 6 bases, and 8 bases lay outside the gene matches. This CDR3 region has 16 residues. The CDR3 DNA reads TGCGCCAGCAGACGTGGGGACAGGGGGCTCCCCGGGGAGCTGTTTTTT. Residues: CASRRGDRGLPGELFF.

This chain connects TRBV19 to TRBJ1-5, with D possibly TRBD1 on 5 matching bases. CDR1 is LNHDA, CDR2 SQIVND, per germline (reference sequence). The CDR3 is 14 residues long. Trimming left V 4 bases short and J 15 bases short, with 22 bases between. This CDR3 is CASSSAPGALQWHF. CDR3 nucleotides: TGTGCCAGTAGTAGCGCACCCGGGGCTTTGCAGTGGCATTTT.

This clone came up a few times. V usage is TRBV5-6 and J usage is TRBJ1-2, with D hard to call. The CDR3 has 12 residues. In germline, CDR1 is SGHDT, CDR2 YYEEEE. V shed 2 bases and J shed 5 bases, with 7 bases lying between them. CDR3: CASSFSGYGYTF. The CDR3 DNA reads as TGTGCCAGCAGCTTCTCGGGGTATGGCTACACCTTC.

The gene calls are TRBV27 and TRBJ2-7, with 10 positions matching TRBD2. Germline values: CDR1 MNHEY, CDR2 SMNVEV (reference sequence). CDR3 length: 14 amino acids. V shed 7 bases and J 0 bases; nucleotides not matched to a gene: 3. The DNA for the CDR3 is TGTGCCAGCACTACTAGCGGGACCTCCTACGAGCAGTACTTC. It yields the protein CASTTSGTSYEQYF.

The genes are TRBV7-9 and TRBJ2-2; either TRBD1 or TRBD2 may supply D (6 bases each). This CDR3 region has 15 residues. The germline V gene encodes CDR1 SEHNR and CDR2 FQNEAQ (reference sequence). V shed 4 bases and J shed 6 bases, with 15 bases lying between them. The CDR3 DNA is TGTGCCAGCAGCTATGCCGGGGGCAAGTCCGGGGAGCTGTTTTTT. Its translation: CASSYAGGKSGELFF.

This chain links TRBV19 with TRBJ2-6; possibly TRBD1 for D (6 bases). Trimming cost V 6 bases and J 2 bases, with 14 bases left between them. The CDR3 length is 16 residues. Germline V CDR1 and CDR2: LNHDA, SQIVND (reference sequence). The CDR3 region has the DNA TGTGCCAGTAGCTACAACAGGGTTCCTGGGGCCAACGTCCTGACTTTC. Translation gives CASSYNRVPGANVLTF.

The V gene is TRBV4-1, the J gene TRBJ2-3, with D tentatively TRBD2 (6 bases). This CDR3 is built from 15 residues. Trimming took 0 bases from V and 5 from J, leaving 12 bases between them. Germline V gene sequence: CDR1 MGHRA, CDR2 YSYEKL. This chain's CDR3 is CASSQEGLKGDTQYF. The CDR3 nucleotides are TGCGCCAGCAGCCAAGAAGGACTAAAGGGAGATACGCAGTATTTT.

This clone was seen a single time. V usage is TRBV15 and J usage is TRBJ1-5; 10 nucleotides align to TRBD1. The length of the CDR3 is 15 residues. The ends lost 1 base at V and 6 bases at J; junction bases unmatched: 3. Per germline, CDR1 LNHNV and CDR2 YYDKDF (reference sequence). The DNA for the CDR3 is TGTGCCACCAGCAGAGGGGACAGGGGAGGTCAGCCCCAGCATTTT. Residues: CATSRGDRGGQPQHF.

The chain employs TRBV10-3 and TRBJ1-1; D unresolved. The CDR3 consists of 12 residues. V was pared by 9 bases and J by 1 base, with 9 bases between. Germline V gene sequence: CDR1 ENHRY, CDR2 SYGVKD. The CDR3 sequence is CAINSGNTEAFF. Here the CDR3 DNA reads TGTGCCATAAATAGTGGGAACACTGAAGCTTTCTTT.

This chain links TRBV4-1 with TRBJ1-4, with D possibly being TRBD1 (6 bases). The CDR3 runs 15 residues. Per germline, CDR1 MGHRA and CDR2 YSYEKL. V was pared by 4 bases and J by 4 bases, with 13 bases between. CDR3 loop: CASSRSRTVNEKLFF. CDR3 DNA: TGCGCCAGCAGCCGATCACGGACAGTTAATGAAAAACTGTTTTTT.

The chain uses TRBV2 and TRBJ1-2; tentative D call: TRBD1 (5 bases). This CDR3 comprises 12 residues. Trimming took 2 bases from V and 8 from J, leaving 9 bases between them. Germline CDR1 and CDR2: SNHLY and FYNNEI. The CDR3 DNA sequence: TGTGCCAGCAGTGAATCCGGGGACGGCTACACCTTC. Encoded protein: CASSESGDGYTF.

V gene TRBV4-1 combines with J gene TRBJ1-1; maybe TRBD1 (5 bases). Trimming shortened V by 6 bases and J by 4 bases, and 18 bases separated the two germline ends. This CDR3 spans 15 amino acids. From germline, CDR1 is MGHRA and CDR2 YSYEKL. CDR3 bases: TGCGCCAGCAGGCCGGGTGTGTGGACACGCACTGAAGCTTTCTTT. Its translation: CASRPGVWTRTEAFF.

This chain links TRBV6-5 with TRBJ2-6; D may be TRBD1 (5 bases). With 6 bases removed from V and 0 bases from J, the gap between germline ends came to 9 bases. CDR3 length: 15 amino acids. Looked up from germline, CDR1 is MNHEY and CDR2 is SVGAGI. CDR3 region: CASRMTVSGANVLTF. Written as DNA, the CDR3 is TGTGCCAGCAGGATGACAGTCTCTGGGGCCAACGTCCTGACTTTC.

This chain joins TRBV11-2 and TRBJ2-7; D remains ambiguous. The V and J ends lost 5 bases and 3 bases respectively, with 17 bases between them. The CDR3 spans 15 residues. Germline V gene lookup returns CDR1 SGHAT and CDR2 FQNNGV. CDR3 bases: TGTGCCAGCAGCCCTTCTACGTCCTCGATCTACGAGCAGTACTTC. Translating it yields CASSPSTSSIYEQYF. Filled out from reference TRBV11-2 and TRBJ2-7, the complete variable domain reads EAGVAQSPRYKIIEKRQSVAFWCNPISGHATLYWYQQILGQGPKLLIQFQNNGVVDDSQLPKDRFSAERLKGVDSTLKIQPAKLEDSAVYLCASSPSTSSIYEQYFGPGTRLTVT.

CDR3 DNA: TGTGCCAGCAGCCAAGAAGTTCCATCCCAGGAGCAGTACTTC. Amino acids: CASSQEVPSQEQYF. The rearrangement uses TRBV14 and TRBJ2-7; D call uncertain. This CDR3 is built from 14 residues. Trimming removed 0 bases at V and 7 bases at J, with 13 bases between. The germline V gene has CDR1 SGHDN and CDR2 FVKESK.

The chain links TRBV5-1 to TRBJ2-1; 10 positions match TRBD2. The trim removed 0 bases at V and 3 bases at J, leaving 3 bases unmatched. This CDR3 is 16 amino acids long. Germline V lookup: CDR1 SGHRS, CDR2 YFSETQ. CDR3 coding DNA: TGCGCCAGCAGCTTGGAAAGACTAGCGGGCTACAATGAGCAGTTCTTC. Translated, it gives CASSLERLAGYNEQFF.

This chain connects TRBV27 to TRBJ2-1; 9 positions agree with TRBD2. The J segment lost 10 bases and the V segment lost 2 bases, leaving 3 bases of the junction unmatched. This CDR3 is 13 amino acids long. Per the germline V gene, CDR1 is MNHEY and CDR2 is SMNVEV (reference sequence). CDR3 in DNA: TGTGCCAGCAGTTTAGGACTAGCGAGCGAGCAGTTCTTC. The encoded protein is CASSLGLASEQFF.

This clone was counted a single time. The V and J genes are TRBV7-9 and TRBJ1-1, with a tentative D call TRBD1 (6 bases). CDR3 length: 15 amino acids. Germline loops: CDR1 SEHNR, CDR2 FQNEAQ (reference sequence). V was shortened by 6 bases and J by 4 bases, with 18 bases between the two germline ends. The CDR3 loop is CASRPKGGQGTEAFF. In nucleotides, the CDR3 is TGTGCCAGCAGGCCCAAAGGGGGGCAGGGCACTGAAGCTTTCTTT.

The chain joins TRBV19 to TRBJ2-1; TRBD2 matches at 13 bases. CDR3 length equals 15 residues. Per the germline V gene, CDR1 is LNHDA and CDR2 is SQIVND (reference sequence). The junction had 6 bases not matched to a gene; V was cut back by 6 bases and J by 7 bases. The chain's CDR3 is CASSRTSGSYNEQFF. The CDR3 nucleotides are TGTGCCAGTAGCCGGACTAGCGGGAGTTATAATGAGCAGTTCTTC.

This chain joins TRBV2 and TRBJ2-7; D call uncertain. Looked up from germline, CDR1 is SNHLY and CDR2 is FYNNEI. Between the trimmed V and J ends, which lost 9 bases and 4 bases, there was a span of 13 bases. The CDR3 extends over 12 amino acids. CDR3 residues: CASEEGWYEQYV. CDR3 sequence (DNA): TGTGCCAGTGAGGAAGGTTGGTACGAGCAGTACGTC.

The V call is TRBV29-1, the J call TRBJ2-5; perhaps TRBD1 as D (6 bases). This CDR3 contains 13 residues. The germline V gene has CDR1 SQVTM and CDR2 ANQGSEA. V was trimmed by 6 bases and J by 5 bases, leaving 16 bases between them. CDR3 protein: CSVAGQHTETQYF. CDR3 DNA sequence: TGCAGCGTAGCCGGACAGCACACTGAGACCCAGTACTTC.

The chain is built from TRBV29-1 and TRBJ2-2, with D maybe TRBD1 (7 bases). V was shortened by 4 bases and J by 1 base, with 13 bases between the two germline ends. Germline CDR1 is SQVTM and CDR2 is ANQGSEA. The CDR3 sequence is 15 residues long. The chain's CDR3 is CSVGGDSENTGELFF. The CDR3 DNA reads as TGCAGCGTTGGGGGGGACAGCGAGAACACCGGGGAGCTGTTTTTT.

V usage is TRBV14 and J usage is TRBJ2-1, with 9 positions matching TRBD2. This CDR3 spans 15 amino acids. V was clipped by 4 bases and J by 5 bases; unmatched bases: 6. CDR1 and CDR2 from the germline V gene are SGHDN and FVKESK. CDR3 bases: TGTGCCAGCAGCCGATGGACTAGCGCTAACAATGAGCAGTTCTTC. Its translation is CASSRWTSANNEQFF.